This section outlines one T cell receptor beta chain sequence together with its context. Antigen: not known. Systemic immunosuppression or autoimmune disease history was grounds to exclude patients. The sample is drawn from a study of OX40 agonist ivuxolimab in advanced cancers. Study-level background: Six ivuxolimab dose levels, 0.01 to 10 mg/kg, were given intravenously every 2 weeks. Study findings and constraints: There were also nonresponders showing low normalized T-cell clonal expansion. The study did not work out the antigen specificity of the expanded peripheral T cells.

Between the trimmed V and J ends, which lost 2 bases and 4 bases, there was a span of 3 bases. CDR1 is SGHDT and CDR2 is YYEEEE in the germline V gene. The CDR3 sequence is 12 residues long. The method was immunoSEQ multiplex PCR; TCRdb's version includes in-frame clones alone and lacks a portion of them. The data hold about 59,000 clones, with 84% observed a single time. The clonotype originates from an adult with an advanced solid tumor such as melanoma, head and neck, liver or kidney cancer. V is TRBV5-6 and J is TRBJ2-2; no clear D gene. The sample consisted of CD4+ or CD8+ T cells sorted from blood, taken in a trial of the OX40 agonist ivuxolimab. The CDR3 region has the DNA TGTGCCAGCAGCTTAGCCACCGGGGAGCTGTTTTTT. This gives the protein CASSLATGELFF.